This paragraph covers one T cell receptor beta chain sequence. The antigen it binds to is not known. The sample holds no much larger clone one base away, and base qualities are not on file. This sample stems from a study of OX40 agonist ivuxolimab in advanced cancers. Notes on the research overall: The costimulatory receptor OX40 (CD134) was targeted by ivuxolimab, a fully human IgG2 agonistic monoclonal antibody. Intravenous ivuxolimab was administered to patients every 2 weeks at six dose levels: 0.01, 0.1, 0.3, 1.5, 3 and 10 mg/kg. Among the approximately 50 dose-escalation patients, around 20 had hepatocellular carcinoma, 15 melanoma, 9 renal cell carcinoma and 9 head and neck cancer. A male proportion of under 85% and a mean age of around 60 years, ranging from 23 to 79, were recorded for the dose-escalation cohort. Prior anti-PD-1, anti-PD-L1 or anti-CTLA-4 therapy was permitted, and checkpoint inhibitors had been received by 30% to 40% of dose-escalation patients. Partial responses occurred in three dose-escalation patients: two with cutaneous melanoma and one with hepatocellular carcinoma. Peripheral TCRbeta sequencing aimed to test whether ivuxolimab altered TCR sequence diversity and caused clonal T-cell expansion. The monotherapy dose-escalation portion (N ≈ 50 patients) of the phase I ivuxolimab trial is reported in the paper.

Patients with a history of autoimmune disease or receiving systemic immunosuppression were excluded from the trial. In every dose cohort, peripheral blood was drawn for TCR sequencing at baseline, cycle 4 day 1, and cycle 7 day 1. The samples were taken from a phase I, first-in-human, multicenter, open-label dose-escalation trial of ivuxolimab. Adults with locally advanced or metastatic melanoma, renal cell carcinoma, hepatocellular carcinoma or head and neck squamous cell carcinoma were enrolled in the trial. CD4+ and CD8+ T cells were sorted separately from peripheral blood before TCR sequencing. Genomic DNA was isolated from the sorted cells so that the TCRbeta CDR3 region could be sequenced. The immunoSEQ Assay was used for sequencing of TCRbeta CDR3 regions. Drawn from immuneACCESS, this table holds only the in-frame rearrangements with V and J called that TCRdb kept. Clones are partly lost; checked studies trace under half to an unresolved V gene and leave the rest unexplained. The sample includes tens of thousands of clones, with about 86% observed a single time. The top ten clones comprise 5.5% to 7% of the sample.

Broad study findings and their caveats: After ivuxolimab, more expanded clones were found on average in CD8+ T cells than in CD4+ T cells. Which antigens the clonally expanded peripheral T cells were specific for was not determined. In the 0.1-3.0 mg/kg groups, partial responders were among the patients with the lowest normalized peripheral clonal expansion, particularly in CD8+ T cells. Low levels of normalized T-cell clonal expansion were also seen in some patients who did not respond. At doses of 0.1 to 3.0 mg/kg, clonal expansion of both CD4+ and CD8+ T cells in blood was seen between baseline and week 6.

In the germline V gene, CDR1 corresponds to SGHRS and CDR2 to YFSETQ. From its cysteine to its phenylalanine, the CDR3 spans 15 amino acids. The CDR3 DNA has 45 bases and is translated from base 1. The V and J ends are trimmed by 1 base and 5 bases, leaving 15 bases between them. The sequence derives from an adult with an advanced solid tumor such as melanoma, head and neck, liver or kidney cancer. The chain employs TRBV5-1 and TRBJ2-5; the D segment is perhaps TRBD1 or TRBD2, each sharing 6 matched bases. The sample was CD4+ or CD8+ T cells sorted from blood, taken in a trial of the OX40 agonist ivuxolimab. The CDR3 region has the sequence CASSLMGGRWETQYF. The base sequence is TGCGCCAGCAGCTTGATGGGGGGCCGGTGGGAGACCCAGTACTTC.